The 3 T cell receptor beta chains in this list originate from one sample, sequenced in a study of identical twins. TCRdb re-called the 5' RACE reads through MiXCR, storing one row per CDR3 protein. The sample yields some 790,000 distinct CDR3 sequences, 15% to 20% seen once. The same sample was also used in a study of T cells expressing NK-cell markers.

Source material: PBMCs. All receptors derive from a woman aged 18-29 years in good health.

This clonotype has ten or more counts. The chain links TRBV7-2 to TRBJ2-2; no definite D call. This CDR3 has 14 residues. V was cut by 5 bases and J by 6 bases, with 13 bases left in between. CDR1 is SGHTA, CDR2 FQGNSA, per germline. CDR3 sequence: CASSKERSSGELFF. DNA for the CDR3: TGTGCCAGCAGCAAAGAAAGGTCTTCCGGGGAGCTGTTTTTT.

The rearrangement joins TRBV4-3 to TRBJ2-3; TRBD2 is a possible D gene (6 bases). This CDR3 region has 16 residues. V was trimmed by 1 base and J by 2 bases, leaving 13 bases between them. CDR1 is LGHNA, CDR2 YSLEER, per germline. In DNA form, the CDR3 reads TGCGCCAGCAGCCAAGCATACGGGGGAGTCACAGATACGCAGTATTTT. Translation: CASSQAYGGVTDTQYF.

This clonotype has just a few counts. The J gene is TRBJ2-7, the V gene TRBV12-3 or TRBV12-4, with 13 bases aligning to TRBD2. The CDR3 loop spans 17 amino acids. Trimming removed 10 bases from V and 0 bases from J; junction bases left unmatched: 12. The CDR3 DNA follows: TGTGCCACAGATCGGGGACTAGCGGGACCGAGCTCCTACGAGCAGTACTTC. Amino acid sequence: CATDRGLAGPSSYEQYF.